This TCR beta chain originates from a study of blood T cell repertoires in COVID-19. Across the study: Italy, Spain and the United States were the sources of the convalescent and acute COVID-19 samples. T cells, B-cell-depleted T cells, or PBMCs supplied cDNA or gDNA.

As processed by the authors: Amplification of reference gene primers was used by the study to estimate nucleated cell counts. Clones were sequenced by immunoSEQ multiplex PCR, and TCRdb holds only the in-frame ones, with some missing. From that table come the V and J calls and clone size; the DNA was used to work out D and trimming. The data show approximately 31,000 clones, with 65% to 90% seen just once and approximately 15% held by the top ten. The CDR3 consists of 17 residues. Looked up from germline, CDR1 is MNHNS and CDR2 is SASEGT. V shed 4 bases and J shed 0 bases, with 16 bases lying between them.

The sample taken for sequencing was peripheral blood. J is TRBJ1-5 and V is TRBV6-1; D perhaps matches TRBD1 (6 bases). This TCR was sampled from a woman aged 55-70 years with active COVID-19. CDR3 protein: CASSARGGGSSNQPQHF. CDR3 coding DNA: TGTGCCAGCAGTGCCCGAGGGGGGGGCAGTAGCAATCAGCCCCAGCATTTT.